This T cell receptor beta chain was identified in a study of patients and donors after allogeneic stem cell transplantation. The CDR3 runs 17 residues. TCRdb re-called the RT-PCR reads with MiXCR, one entry per CDR3 protein. The sample shows 400,000 to 450,000 distinct CDR3 sequences, around 16% of them seen only once. Sequencing was done on a sample of blood, either unsorted or a sorted T cell fraction (not recorded which). This receptor was taken from a human donor who was either an allogeneic HSCT recipient or a stem cell or donor lymphocyte infusion donor (not recorded which). It is not recorded whose cells these are; they may come from a transplant donor. This rearrangement joins TRBV21-1 to TRBJ2-6; the D call of TRBD1 is as the table states it, not checked on the DNA. TRBV21-1 is annotated as a pseudogene. The CDR3 DNA follows: TGTGCCACCGAGCCGGGACAGTTCCTCTCTGGGGCCAACGTCCTGACTTTC. Its protein product is CATEPGQFLSGANVLTF.